This T cell receptor beta chain came from a study of shared clonotypes between healthy human individuals. The overall study: Every donor yielded three CD4 naive, three CD4 memory, two CD8 naive and one CD8 memory plate.

Assay used: immunoSEQ multiplex PCR; TCRdb lists only in-frame clones, some missing. The sample consists of 1.6 million or so clones, over 95% of them appearing once. Everyone who donated was a Caucasian adult who lived in Nashville, Tennessee. Sequencing was carried out using naive CD4+ T cells sorted from blood. Subset denoted: CD45RA+ positively selected. This receptor was taken from a man under 40 in good health.

CDR3 sequence: CASSPGTSGRAETQYF. In nucleotides, the CDR3 is TGCGCCAGCAGCCCCGGGACTAGCGGGAGGGCCGAGACCCAGTACTTC. The V call is TRBV5-1, the J call TRBJ2-5; TRBD2 matches at 16 bases. With V trimmed by 4 bases and J by 5 bases, 5 bases remained unmatched. This CDR3 is 16 amino acids long. CDR1 SGHRS and CDR2 YFSETQ come from the germline V gene.